Listed below are T cell receptor beta chains from one sample, sequenced in a study of T cells in Graves' hyperthyroidism and ophthalmopathy. One entry per CDR3 protein, called by TCRdb with MiXCR from the multiplex PCR reads. Of approximately 400,000 distinct CDR3 sequences in the sample, about 14% were seen once. Sequencing used blood. These receptors were taken from a woman between 25 and 40 years old with Graves' ophthalmopathy. Each CDR3 is given with its conserved first and last residue. The D gene is left open where the match is weak.

TRBV30	TRBD1	TRBJ1-4	CAWSVGVRGLHEKLFF
TRBV2	TRBD1	TRBJ1-2	CASSESGGLGGYTF
TRBV2	.	TRBJ1-1	CASSEDGGTGAFF
TRBV6-2/TRBV6-3	TRBD1	TRBJ1-5	CASTQTGVRTNQPQHF
TRBV20-1	.	TRBJ2-5	CSARDLGGGLEETQYF
TRBV2	.	TRBJ2-1	CASRPRQASSYNEQFF
TRBV3-1	TRBD1	TRBJ1-3	CASSRQGGSGNTIYF
TRBV7-8	TRBD1	TRBJ1-1	CASGTGGWTEAFF
TRBV9	TRBD1	TRBJ1-3	CASSEGTEGNTIYF
TRBV11-2	.	TRBJ2-7	CASSTRPGKGVYEQYF
TRBV20-1	TRBD1	TRBJ1-2	CSARIRGTEINYGYTF
TRBV3-1	TRBD2	TRBJ2-7	CASSRAAGGSYEQYF
TRBV2	TRBD1	TRBJ1-1	CASSYRTGRMNTEAFF
TRBV5-5	.	TRBJ2-5	CTSSRGPSKVEETQYF
TRBV5-1	TRBD1	TRBJ2-6	CASSGTGLSGANVLTF
TRBV28	.	TRBJ2-7	CASITQGFSGEQYF
TRBV27	.	TRBJ2-1	CASSLGTGNPMFDEQFF
TRBV29-1	TRBD2	TRBJ2-1	CSPIVEGGAGEQFF
TRBV7-9	TRBD2	TRBJ2-5	CASSLASLAGELETQYF
TRBV5-6	.	TRBJ2-7	CASSLVQGKGNEQYF
TRBV12-3/TRBV12-4	TRBD1	TRBJ1-2	CASSLWDRGGYGYTF
TRBV2	TRBD2	TRBJ2-3	CASSEPLAGGPGTDTQYF
TRBV5-1	TRBD2	TRBJ2-2	CASSLDPFSGGALGELFF
TRBV10-3	.	TRBJ2-2	CAISRDTTGELFF
TRBV11-2	.	TRBJ1-1	CASSLHLAENTEAFF
TRBV11-2	.	TRBJ2-2	CASSLAGDVYTGELFF
TRBV28	TRBD1	TRBJ2-3	CASSVTGGLADTQYF
TRBV11-2	TRBD2	TRBJ2-1	CASSLDPGGSYNEQFF
TRBV28	.	TRBJ2-7	CASSLGPGPYEQYF
TRBV6-1	.	TRBJ1-4	CASSENPSRATNEKLFF
TRBV12-3/TRBV12-4	.	TRBJ2-7	CASSLWGREQYF
TRBV6-1	.	TRBJ1-5	CASSPTDGRKQPQHF
TRBV7-9	.	TRBJ2-3	CASSFWENTQYF
TRBV5-6	TRBD1	TRBJ2-5	CASSSTPGTVQETQYF
TRBV20-1	TRBD2	TRBJ2-7	CSATRAGAGVVTYEQYF
TRBV24-1	.	TRBJ2-1	CATSQGYEQFF
TRBV12-3/TRBV12-4	.	TRBJ2-1	CASSLGADEQFF
TRBV10-3	TRBD1	TRBJ1-4	CAIRGTGKNEKLFF
TRBV5-1	.	TRBJ1-2	CASSPTGVNYGYTF
TRBV6-1	.	TRBJ1-1	CASTQGYQAFF
TRBV28	.	TRBJ1-5	CASAMGGHSNQPQHF